Each of the 11 T cell receptor beta chains below was sequenced from the same sample in a study of Graves' ophthalmopathy and Graves' hyperthyroidism listed by TCRdb under 2018. The listed sequencing device is Illumina HiSeq 2000. For repertoire sequencing, the TCR beta CDR3 regions were amplified from RNA transcripts. The first round was an RT-PCR using HTBI primers with the Qiagen OneStep RT-PCR kit, and this first round was followed by a second-round multiplex PCR, then size selection and purification. Using fastp trimming at Q25 and MiXCR clonotype assembly, TCRdb reanalyzed the public sequencing data and kept in-frame beta chains. For every CDR3 protein sequence, its rows merge into one entry that carries the most common genes and DNA. This sample lists about 200,000 distinct CDR3 sequences; approximately 28% were detected once. Of the sample, approximately 8.6% falls within the top ten clones.

Sequenced: peripheral blood. The receptors shown here come from a man aged 45-65 years with Graves' ophthalmopathy. Donor details come from another sample of the same person, matched by shared clones.

This clonotype was recorded at least ten times. The chain has TRBV3-1 and TRBJ1-3; D remains ambiguous. This CDR3 has 16 amino acids. CDR1 LGHDT and CDR2 YNNKEL come from the germline V gene (reference sequence). V was pared by 1 base and J by 0 bases, with 10 bases between. CDR3 DNA sequence: TGTGCCAGCAGCCAAGTTGCGGGGTCCTCTGGAAACACCATATATTTT. Protein product: CASSQVAGSSGNTIYF.

The chain couples TRBV28 to TRBJ2-2; 8 nucleotides agree with TRBD1. Trimming at V came to 10 bases and at J to 1 base, leaving 8 bases not matched to a gene. From germline, CDR1 is MDHEN and CDR2 SYDVKM. The CDR3 is made up of 15 amino acids. The CDR3 is CATNGQGRNTGELFF. In DNA form, the CDR3 reads TGTGCCACTAATGGACAGGGCAGGAACACCGGGGAGCTGTTTTTT.

This clonotype has at least ten counts. This chain uses TRBV11-2 with TRBJ2-3, with TRBD2 identical over 8 bases. The length of the CDR3 is 15 residues. Germline loops: CDR1 SGHAT, CDR2 FQNNGV. Germline trimming cut 4 bases from V and 3 bases from J; bases unmatched to any gene: 6. CDR3: CASSSELAATDTQYF. The CDR3 region has the DNA TGTGCCAGCAGCTCAGAACTAGCGGCGACAGATACGCAGTATTTT.

There are many counts of this clonotype. The V and J genes are TRBV6-4 and TRBJ2-2, with TRBD1 matching 8 bases. Looked up from germline, CDR1 is MRHNA and CDR2 is SNTAGT. Germline trimming cut 7 bases from V and 5 bases from J; bases unmatched to any gene: 9. CDR3 length: 15 residues. The CDR3 region is CASNFRGLGTGELFF. As DNA, the CDR3 is TGTGCCAGCAATTTCAGGGGGCTCGGGACCGGGGAGCTGTTTTTT.

The CDR3 region is CASRPPVRPTEAFF. In DNA form, the CDR3 reads TGTGCCAGCAGGCCCCCCGTGCGGCCCACTGAAGCTTTCTTT. This chain links TRBV6-1 with TRBJ1-1, with no clear D. The germline CDR1 and CDR2 sequences are MNHNS and SASEGT. There are 14 residues in the CDR3. The V end lost 6 bases, the J end lost 4 bases, and 15 bases lay between the germline ends.

This clonotype was seen more than once but under ten times. This chain connects TRBV6-1 to TRBJ2-5; the D is unclear. The CDR3 extends over 14 amino acids. The germline CDR1 and CDR2 sequences are MNHNS and SASEGT. With 2 bases removed from V and 5 bases from J, the gap between germline ends came to 12 bases. The CDR3 protein is CASSEPIYRETQYF. DNA of the CDR3: TGTGCCAGCAGTGAACCCATTTATCGGGAGACCCAGTACTTC.

This clonotype occurred many times. V is TRBV6-5 and J is TRBJ1-1; no definite D call. The CDR3 is made up of 14 amino acids. Germline V gives CDR1 MNHEY, CDR2 SVGAGI. The V end lost 0 bases, the J end lost 4 bases, and 9 bases lay between the germline ends. CDR3 loop: CASSYSERGTEAFF. CDR3 sequence (DNA): TGTGCCAGCAGTTACTCGGAGCGAGGCACTGAAGCTTTCTTT.

The sample holds many counts of this clonotype. V gene TRBV28 combines with J gene TRBJ2-7; 8 nucleotides agree with TRBD1. The CDR3 sequence is 15 residues long. CDR1 is MDHEN, CDR2 SYDVKM, per germline. The junction had 11 bases not matched to a gene; V was cut back by 4 bases and J by 6 bases. In nucleotides, the CDR3 is TGTGCCAGCAGTTCGCCGATCGGACAGGGCCCCGAGCAGTACTTC. It translates to CASSSPIGQGPEQYF.

This clonotype was found many times. V gene TRBV6-2 or TRBV6-3 combines with J gene TRBJ1-1; D is uncertain. The V end was cut by 3 bases, the J end by 0 bases, with 17 bases between. Germline V gives CDR1 MNHEY, CDR2 SVGEGT. There are 17 residues in the CDR3. CDR3 loop: CASSYGYSGGMNTEAFF. The CDR3 nucleotides are TGTGCCAGCAGTTATGGGTATTCGGGCGGAATGAACACTGAAGCTTTCTTT.

The rearrangement joins TRBV12-3 or TRBV12-4 to TRBJ1-5; D ambiguous. The ends were cut back, 3 bases at V and 12 bases at J, with 9 bases in the middle. The CDR3 runs 11 residues. Here the CDR3 DNA reads TGTGCCAGCAGTTTTTCCGGGTACCAGCATTTT. Amino acids: CASSFSGYQHF.

On this clonotype: A much more abundant neighbour one base away suggests this may be a read error. This chain links TRBV20-1 with TRBJ2-5, with TRBD2 identical over 8 bases. CDR3 length: 15 amino acids. CDR1 is DFQATT, CDR2 SNEGSKA, per germline (reference sequence). The CDR3 DNA reads TGCAGTGCTAGGACTCCCAGCGGGAGCTATGAGTCCCAGTGCTTC. Protein: CSARTPSGSYESQCF.